This paragraph covers one TCR beta chain sequence. In the original workflow: The assay estimated nucleated cells by amplifying reference gene primers. Generated by immunoSEQ multiplex PCR, the TCRdb table keeps only in-frame clones and is missing some. That table furnishes V, J and clone size, whereas the DNA furnished D and trimming. The data show about 270,000 clones, roughly 86% seen once. The sample comes from a study of blood T cell repertoires in COVID-19. Overall study: T cells, B-cell-depleted T cells, or PBMCs supplied cDNA or gDNA.

The sequence was obtained from a man aged 35-49 years with active or convalescent COVID-19. Sequencing was carried out using peripheral blood.

CDR3 bases: TGCGCCAGCAGCCGCCCGGAAGGGGTCTACAATGAGCAGTTCTTC. Translation gives CASSRPEGVYNEQFF. The rearrangement uses TRBV5-1 and TRBJ2-1, with D possibly being TRBD1 (5 bases). The germline CDR1 and CDR2 sequences are SGHRS and YFSETQ. The CDR3 length is 15 residues. Trimming shortened V by 4 bases and J by 3 bases, and 14 bases separated the two germline ends.